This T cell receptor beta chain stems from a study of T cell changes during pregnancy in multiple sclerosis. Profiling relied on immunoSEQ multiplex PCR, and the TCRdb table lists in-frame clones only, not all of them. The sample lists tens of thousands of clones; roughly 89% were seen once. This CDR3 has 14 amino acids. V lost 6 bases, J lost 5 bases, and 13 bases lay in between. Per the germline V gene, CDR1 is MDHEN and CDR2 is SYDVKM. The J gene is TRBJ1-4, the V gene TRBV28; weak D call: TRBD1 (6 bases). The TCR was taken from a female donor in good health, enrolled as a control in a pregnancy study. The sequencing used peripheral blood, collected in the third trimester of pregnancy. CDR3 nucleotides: TGTGCCAGCAGACTAACAGGGTACAATGAAAAACTGTTTTTT. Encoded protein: CASRLTGYNEKLFF.